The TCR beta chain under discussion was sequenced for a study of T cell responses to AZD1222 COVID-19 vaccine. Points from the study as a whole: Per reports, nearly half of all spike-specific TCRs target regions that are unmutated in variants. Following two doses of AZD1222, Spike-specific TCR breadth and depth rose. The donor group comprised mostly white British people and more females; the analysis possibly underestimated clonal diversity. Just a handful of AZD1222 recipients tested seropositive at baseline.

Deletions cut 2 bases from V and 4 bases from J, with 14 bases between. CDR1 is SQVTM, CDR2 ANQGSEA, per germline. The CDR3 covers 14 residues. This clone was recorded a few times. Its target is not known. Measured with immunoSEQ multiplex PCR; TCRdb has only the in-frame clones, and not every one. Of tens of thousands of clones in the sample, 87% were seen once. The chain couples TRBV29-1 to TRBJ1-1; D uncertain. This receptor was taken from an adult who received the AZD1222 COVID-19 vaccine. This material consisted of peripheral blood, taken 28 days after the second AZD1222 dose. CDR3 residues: CSVETLGMGTEAFF. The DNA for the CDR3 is TGCAGCGTTGAAACGCTGGGGATGGGCACTGAAGCTTTCTTT.